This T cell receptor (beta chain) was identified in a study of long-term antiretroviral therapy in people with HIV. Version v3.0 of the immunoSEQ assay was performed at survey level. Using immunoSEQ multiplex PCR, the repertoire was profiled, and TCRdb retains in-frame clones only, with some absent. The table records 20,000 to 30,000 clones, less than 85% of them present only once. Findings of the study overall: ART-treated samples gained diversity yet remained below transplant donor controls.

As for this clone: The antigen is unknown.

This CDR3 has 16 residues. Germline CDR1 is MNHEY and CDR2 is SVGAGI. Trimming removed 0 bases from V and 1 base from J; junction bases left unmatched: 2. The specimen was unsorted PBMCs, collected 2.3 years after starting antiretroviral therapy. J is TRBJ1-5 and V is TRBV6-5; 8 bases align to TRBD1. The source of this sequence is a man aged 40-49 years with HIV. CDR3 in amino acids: CASSYSQGASNQPQHF. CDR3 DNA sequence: TGTGCCAGCAGTTACTCGCAGGGGGCGAGCAATCAGCCCCAGCATTTT.